Below, 26 T cell receptor beta chains from the same sample are listed, as sequenced in a study of radiation and T cells in renal cell carcinoma. TCRdb keeps only in-frame clones here, not all; method: immunoSEQ multiplex PCR. The data show tens of thousands of clones, approximately 80% seen once. Time point indicated: baseline pretreatment blood. Specified treatment: 15 Gy SBRT to primary tumor, nephrectomy 4 weeks later. Here the sequenced sample was blood, taken from a patient whose treatment included radiotherapy and nephrectomy. All receptors come from a man in his fifties or sixties with renal cell carcinoma.

Note on this clone: Its ends do not fully match the called genes, so a read error is possible. The chain recombines TRBV19 with TRBJ1-1, with D possibly TRBD1 on 6 matching bases. This CDR3 region has 15 residues. Per the germline V gene, CDR1 is LNHDA and CDR2 is SQIVND (reference sequence). CDR3 sequence (DNA): TGTACCAGTTTACCCTGGGGGCGGACGAACACTGAAGCTTTCTTT. It translates to CTSLPWGRTNTEAFF. Looking up the rest from reference TRBV19 and TRBJ1-1 gives the full variable domain: DGGITQSPKYLFRKEGQNVTLSCEQNLNHDAMYWYRQDPGQGLRLIYYSQIVNDFQKGDIAEGYSVSREKKESFPLTVTSAQKNPTAFYLCTSLPWGRTNTEAFFGQGTRLTVV.

This chain links TRBV10-3 with TRBJ2-3; possible D gene TRBD2, 6 bases. Germline CDR1 and CDR2: ENHRY and SYGVKD. This CDR3 is built from 15 residues. V shed 3 bases and J shed 0 bases, with 10 bases lying between them. The CDR3 nucleotides are TGTGCCATCAGTGACGGCGGGGTAAGCACAGATACGCAGTATTTT. Amino acids: CAISDGGVSTDTQYF.

V is TRBV19 and J is TRBJ1-5, with a weak D call TRBD1 (5 bases). Between the trimmed V and J ends, which lost 5 bases and 7 bases, there was a span of 12 bases. CDR3 size: 13 residues. From germline, CDR1 is LNHDA and CDR2 SQIVND (reference sequence). CDR3 sequence (DNA): TGTGCCAGTAGTTTGGCAGGGTACCAGCCCCAGCATTTT. This translates into CASSLAGYQPQHF.

The chain joins TRBV7-9 to TRBJ2-7; TRBD1 matches 11 bases. V was clipped by 3 bases and J by 5 bases; unmatched bases: 9. Germline assignment: CDR1 SEHNR and CDR2 FQNEAQ (reference sequence). The CDR3 consists of 16 residues. This chain's CDR3 is CASSFPGDRGWDEQYF. The CDR3 nucleotides read TGTGCCAGCAGCTTTCCGGGGGACAGGGGGTGGGACGAGCAGTACTTC.

The gene calls are TRBV4-1 and TRBJ2-1, with D maybe TRBD1 (6 bases). CDR1 is MGHRA and CDR2 is YSYEKL in the germline V gene. The CDR3 sequence is 17 residues long. Trimming removed 4 bases from V and 4 bases from J, with 20 bases in between. CDR3 sequence: CASSLVPMEDRYNEQFF. DNA for the CDR3: TGCGCCAGCAGCCTCGTCCCCATGGAGGACAGATACAATGAGCAGTTCTTC.

V is TRBV7-9 and J is TRBJ1-5; tentative D call: TRBD1 (6 bases). V lost 1 base and J lost 7, with 20 bases in between. The CDR3 covers 17 residues. Germline loops: CDR1 SEHNR, CDR2 FQNEAQ (reference sequence). CDR3: CASSLGTHGGEGQPQHF. The CDR3 region has the DNA TGTGCCAGCAGCTTAGGAACCCACGGGGGCGAGGGGCAGCCCCAGCATTTT.

This chain uses TRBV4-1 with TRBJ1-1; D gene unclear. The V gene lost 0 bases and the J gene lost 0 bases, with 8 bases spanning the gap. There are 15 residues in the CDR3. Germline V lookup: CDR1 MGHRA, CDR2 YSYEKL. CDR3 sequence: CASSQETLMNTEAFF. DNA for the CDR3: TGCGCCAGCAGCCAAGAGACGCTCATGAACACTGAAGCTTTCTTT.

The chain combines TRBV7-8 with TRBJ1-5; TRBD1 matches 7 bases. The CDR3 runs 15 residues. Germline V CDR1 and CDR2: SGHVS, FQNEAQ. Trimming at V came to 1 base and at J to 1 base, leaving 1 base not matched to a gene. CDR3 region: CASSLGGQSNQPQHF. In nucleotides, the CDR3 is TGTGCCAGCAGCTTAGGGGGACAGAGCAATCAGCCCCAGCATTTT.

This chain's CDR3 is CATGRGTSSTDTQYF. The CDR3 region has the DNA TGTGCCACCGGGCGGGGTACTTCTAGCACAGATACGCAGTATTTT. This chain links TRBV6-5 with TRBJ2-3, with D possibly TRBD2 on 6 matching bases. Germline CDR1 is MNHEY and CDR2 is SVGAGI. This CDR3 has 15 amino acids. Trimming removed 10 bases at V and 0 bases at J, with 17 bases between.

The V gene is TRBV18, the J gene TRBJ2-1; tentative D call: TRBD2 (6 bases). In germline, CDR1 is KGHSH, CDR2 LQKENI. This CDR3 is built from 13 residues. Trimming pared 6 bases from V and 1 base from J, leaving 7 bases between. CDR3: CASSGGSYNEQFF. The CDR3, as DNA: TGTGCCAGCTCCGGGGGTTCCTACAATGAGCAGTTCTTC. Full variable domain (missing parts from reference TRBV18 and TRBJ2-1): NAGVMQNPRHLVRRRGQEARLRCSPMKGHSHVYWYRQLPEEGLKFMVYLQKENIIDESGMPKERFSAEFPKEGPSILRIQQVVRGDSAAYFCASSGGSYNEQFFGPGTRLTVL.

The rearrangement links TRBV27 to TRBJ2-1, with 7 bases matching TRBD2. J lost 1 base, V lost 8 bases, and 2 bases had no gene match. The CDR3 consists of 13 residues. Per the germline V gene, CDR1 is MNHEY and CDR2 is SMNVEV (reference sequence). For the CDR3, the DNA is TGTGCCAGCGGGGGGGATTCCTACAATGAGCAGTTCTTC. It yields the protein CASGGDSYNEQFF.

The rearrangement joins TRBV12-5 to TRBJ1-1, with D hard to call. V was shortened by 6 bases and J by 1 base, with 15 bases between the two germline ends. The CDR3 runs to 15 residues. Germline V gene data show CDR1 as LGHNT and CDR2 as FRNRAP. The CDR3 loop is CASGPVWAENTEAFF. Here the CDR3 DNA reads TGTGCTAGTGGGCCCGTCTGGGCTGAGAACACTGAAGCTTTCTTT.

The chain employs TRBV25-1 and TRBJ1-2; 11 bases align to TRBD1. The CDR3 is 15 residues long. In germline, CDR1 is MGHDK, CDR2 SYGVNS. Trimming cost V 4 bases and J 5 bases; bases outside gene matches: 6. CDR3: CASSGTGGDWYGYTF. CDR3 nucleotides: TGTGCCAGCAGTGGGACAGGGGGCGATTGGTATGGCTACACCTTC.

The V gene is TRBV9, the J gene TRBJ2-5; possible D gene TRBD2, 6 bases. Trimming stripped 2 bases from V and 3 bases from J, with 11 bases between. Germline CDR1 is SGDLS and CDR2 is YYNGEE. This CDR3 region has 14 residues. In nucleotides, the CDR3 is TGTGCCAGCAGCGTCGGGGTAGCGGAAGAGACCCAGTACTTC. Its protein is CASSVGVAEETQYF.

The rearrangement joins TRBV7-9 to TRBJ1-3; 10 positions agree with TRBD1. In germline, CDR1 is SEHNR, CDR2 FQNEAQ (reference sequence). The CDR3 is made up of 17 amino acids. The ends lost 5 bases at V and 0 bases at J; junction bases unmatched: 7. In DNA, the CDR3 is TGTGCCAGCAGCAGGGACAGGGGCCTCAACTCTGGAAACACCATATATTTT. Encoded protein: CASSRDRGLNSGNTIYF.

The rearrangement joins TRBV9 to TRBJ2-2, with TRBD2 matching 14 bases. CDR3 length equals 20 residues. Germline V CDR1 and CDR2: SGDLS, YYNGEE. V shed 3 bases, J shed 7 bases, and the junction held 17 bases outside the gene matches. The CDR3 protein is CASSGPGTSGSFRSDGELFF. DNA of the CDR3: TGTGCCAGCAGCGGGCCGGGGACTAGCGGGAGTTTTCGCTCTGACGGGGAGCTGTTTTTT.

Points on this clone: A much larger clone sits a single nucleotide away, making a read error possible. Other DNA sequences in this sample translate to the same CDR3. This chain links TRBV7-6 with TRBJ1-2; D ambiguous. Germline V gene data show CDR1 as SGHVS and CDR2 as FNYEAQ. CDR3 length: 16 amino acids. The CDR3 nucleotides read TGTGCCAGCAGTTTAGGCCGGTGGGGTAGAGACTATGGCTACACCTTC. It encodes CASSLGRWGRDYGYTF.

The rearrangement uses TRBV30 and TRBJ1-1, with D uncertain. Germline V gene lookup returns CDR1 GTSNPN and CDR2 SVGIG (reference sequence). The CDR3 is made up of 13 amino acids. With 3 bases removed from V and 8 bases from J, the gap between germline ends came to 16 bases. CDR3 nucleotide sequence: TGTGCCTGGAGAGGAAGACACTTCGCCGAAGCTTTCTTT. Amino acid sequence: CAWRGRHFAEAFF.

The V and J genes are TRBV19 and TRBJ2-3, with 8 bases fitting TRBD1. The CDR3 covers 13 residues. V lost 6 bases, J lost 3 bases, and 2 bases stayed unmatched. Germline CDR1 is LNHDA and CDR2 is SQIVND (reference sequence). The DNA for the CDR3 is TGTGCCAGTAGGCAGGGGGCAACAGATACGCAGTATTTT. Translating gives CASRQGATDTQYF.

This sequence joins TRBV5-1 and TRBJ1-6; 7 bases match TRBD1. Germline values: CDR1 SGHRS, CDR2 YFSETQ. V lost 4 bases, J lost 8 bases, and 6 bases stayed unmatched. The CDR3 contains 14 residues. The CDR3 loop reads CASSVDRVDSPLHF. CDR3 bases: TGCGCCAGCAGCGTAGACAGGGTGGATTCACCCCTCCACTTT. Together with reference TRBV5-1 and TRBJ1-6, the CDR3 gives the full variable domain: KAGVTQTPRYLIKTRGQQVTLSCSPISGHRSVSWYQQTPGQGLQFLFEYFSETQRNKGNFPGRFSGRQFSNSRSEMNVSTLELGDSALYLCASSVDRVDSPLHFGNGTRLTVT.

The chain has TRBV11-3 and TRBJ2-3; TRBD1 matches at 8 bases. V lost 5 bases to trimming and J lost 0 bases; unmatched junction nucleotides: 7. Germline V gene lookup returns CDR1 SGHNT and CDR2 YENEEA. The CDR3 has 16 residues. The CDR3 protein is CASSARQGISTDTQYF. CDR3 DNA: TGTGCCAGCAGCGCCAGACAGGGGATTAGCACAGATACGCAGTATTTT.

The genes are TRBV6-6 and TRBJ1-2; D gene uncertain. Trimming cost V 6 bases and J 4 bases, with 18 bases left between them. The CDR3 contains 15 residues. Germline CDR1 and CDR2: MNHNY and SVGAGI (reference sequence). This CDR3 is CASRPPPPAGYGYTF. The CDR3, as DNA: TGTGCCAGCAGGCCCCCTCCCCCCGCGGGCTATGGCTACACCTTC.

The chain links TRBV6-5 to TRBJ2-1; TRBD2 aligns across 12 bases. The CDR3 runs 14 residues. Trimming removed 4 bases from V and 6 bases from J; junction bases left unmatched: 1. Germline-derived CDR1 and CDR2 are MNHEY and SVGAGI. DNA for the CDR3: TGTGCCAGCAGTTCTAGCGGGAGGGCCAATGAGCAGTTCTTC. Its protein is CASSSSGRANEQFF.

This chain uses TRBV11-2 with TRBJ1-3; TRBD1 might be the D (5 bases). The CDR3 totals 15 residues. The germline gives CDR1 SGHAT, CDR2 FQNNGV. V gave up 5 bases and J gave up 5 bases, with 16 bases separating them. CDR3 sequence reads: CASSPGRSSRNTIYF. The CDR3 DNA reads as TGTGCCAGCAGCCCGGGACGGTCTTCTCGAAACACCATATATTTT.

The J gene is TRBJ2-7, the V gene TRBV21-1; TRBD1, the D gene given by the table, was not confirmed from the DNA. TRBV21-1 is listed as a pseudogene. The CDR3 consists of 17 residues. The CDR3 loop reads CARPGTPRTGGTYEQSF. DNA for the CDR3: TGTGCCCGACCAGGTACACCTAGGACAGGGGGAACCTACGAGCAGTCCTTC.

V gene TRBV18 combines with J gene TRBJ1-2, with D perhaps TRBD1 (6 bases). The CDR3 runs to 15 residues. In germline, CDR1 is KGHSH, CDR2 LQKENI. Trimming removed 3 bases from V and 6 bases from J, with 17 bases in between. This chain's CDR3 is CASSPTGQGINGYTF. For the CDR3, the DNA is TGTGCCAGCTCACCCACGGGTCAGGGGATAAATGGCTACACCTTC.